Listed below are T cell receptor beta chains from one sample, sequenced in a study of blood T cell repertoires in COVID-19. Sequencing used immunoSEQ multiplex PCR; TCRdb keeps in-frame clones, though not all of them. The table has around 50,000 clones, approximately 78% seen once. Sequenced input: PBMCs or T cells enriched from blood (not recorded which). Every receptor here comes from a woman between 50 and 59 years old with acute COVID-19. Each CDR3 is given with its conserved first and last residue. The D gene is left open where the match is weak. Clone size is shown for a subset of rows, as once, few, many or a class of expanded clone.

-	TRBJ1-5	few	TRBV19	TGTGCCAGTAGTGAAATACAGGGTGGCAAACAGCCCCAGCATTTT	CASSEIQGGKQPQHF
TRBD1	TRBJ1-2	-	TRBV7-9	TGTGCCAGCAGCTGGACAGGGGAGGCAACCTATGGCTACACCTTC	CASSWTGEATYGYTF
TRBD1	TRBJ1-1	once	TRBV25-1	TGTGCCAGCACCCCCGTGACAGGGGGAGCTTTCTTT	CASTPVTGGAFF
-	TRBJ2-7	-	TRBV3-1/TRBV3-2	TGTGCCAGCACGTGGGGGGGCGGCGAGCAGTACTTC	CASTWGGGEQYF
TRBD1	TRBJ1-1	-	TRBV5-1	TGCGCCAGCAGCCCGGGACAGGGTGGCGGCACTGAAGCTTTCTTT	CASSPGQGGGTEAFF
TRBD2	TRBJ2-3	-	TRBV6-5	TGTGCCAGCAGCGAGCGGGGGGGGTATGCAGATACGCAGTATTTT	CASSERGGYADTQYF
TRBD1	TRBJ1-5	medium-sized	TRBV12-5	TGTGCTAGTGGTTTGGTACTAGGGGACAGGGATATTAGCAATCAGCCCCAGCATTTT	CASGLVLGDRDISNQPQHF
-	TRBJ1-1	few	TRBV9	TGTGCCAGCAGCGTAACCGCAAGGGGCACTGAAGCTTTCTTT	CASSVTARGTEAFF
-	TRBJ2-7	-	TRBV20-1	TGCAGTGCTAGTCTGGAGAGCACCTACGAGCAGTACTTC	CSASLESTYEQYF
TRBD1	TRBJ2-5	-	TRBV5-1	TGCGCCAGAGAGAGGGGGCCCGAGACCCAGTACTTC	CARERGPETQYF
TRBD1	TRBJ2-7	once	TRBV5-1	TGCGCCAGCAGCTGGGTAAAGGGACAGACGGCCTACGAGCAGTACTTC	CASSWVKGQTAYEQYF
TRBD2	TRBJ2-3	-	TRBV5-1	TGCGCCAGCAGCCGGACTAGCGGGGTCACAGATACGCAGTATTTT	CASSRTSGVTDTQYF
-	TRBJ1-3	once	TRBV7-9	TGTGCCAGCAGCCCCGTCGGCTCTGGAAACACCATATATTTT	CASSPVGSGNTIYF
TRBD2	TRBJ2-3	-	TRBV29-1	TGCAGCGTTGATAGCGGGGGGGAACGCACAGATACGCAGTATTTT	CSVDSGGERTDTQYF
TRBD1	TRBJ2-6	-	TRBV9	TGTGCCAGCAGCGGGACAGGGGGGGCCAACGTCCTGACTTTC	CASSGTGGANVLTF
-	TRBJ1-1	-	TRBV12-3/TRBV12-4	TGTGCCAGCAGAAACGGGTTGAACACTGAAGCTTTCTTT	CASRNGLNTEAFF
-	TRBJ2-3	-	TRBV27	TGTGCCAGCAGCCTGGGGGCCGTAGATACGCAGTATTTT	CASSLGAVDTQYF
-	TRBJ2-7	-	TRBV20-1	TGCAGTGCTAGTCCCGGACAGTTCTACGAGCAGTACTTC	CSASPGQFYEQYF
-	TRBJ1-2	-	TRBV19	TGTGCCAGTAGTATACAGGGAGGAGACTATGGCTACACCTTC	CASSIQGGDYGYTF
TRBD2	TRBJ2-3	-	TRBV10-1	TGCGCCAGCAGTGATGGCGGGGGACTCACAGATACGCAGTATTTT	CASSDGGGLTDTQYF
-	TRBJ1-1	-	TRBV6-1	TGTGCCAGCAGTGAAAGAAGGCAGGGGAAGCCTGAAGCTTTCTTT	CASSERRQGKPEAFF
-	TRBJ1-1	-	TRBV6-5	TGTGCCAGCAGTCTCAGGGTTACGGGCACTGAAGCTTTCTTT	CASSLRVTGTEAFF
TRBD1	TRBJ1-1	-	TRBV24-1	TGTGCCACCAAAGGACCGGGACAGCGGGCTTTCTTT	CATKGPGQRAFF
-	TRBJ2-5	-	TRBV29-1	TGCAGCGTTGCCTTTTCGGTGGGCGAGACCCAGTACTTC	CSVAFSVGETQYF
TRBD2	TRBJ2-1	-	TRBV14	TGTGCCAGCAGCCAGCTAGCGGGGGCCCACAATGAGCAGTTCTTC	CASSQLAGAHNEQFF
TRBD1	TRBJ2-5	once	TRBV5-6	TGTGCCAGCAGCTTATGGTCTACAGGGGCGAAAGAGACCCAGTACTTC	CASSLWSTGAKETQYF
-	TRBJ1-1	-	TRBV7-3	TGTGCCAGCAGCTTAACCGGGGGAGATGAAGCTTTCTTT	CASSLTGGDEAFF
-	TRBJ1-1	-	TRBV10-2	TGCGCCAGCAGTGTCGAGAGCACTGAAGCTTTCTTT	CASSVESTEAFF
TRBD2	TRBJ2-1	once	TRBV28	TGTGCCAGCAGGCCCGGGAGCGGGGTTGTCAATGAGCAGTTCTTC	CASRPGSGVVNEQFF
TRBD1	TRBJ2-7	-	TRBV5-5	TGTGCCAGCAGCTTGGTGGACAGGGTCGAGCAGTACTTC	CASSLVDRVEQYF
-	TRBJ1-1	-	TRBV5-4	TGTGCCAGCAGCTTAAGTGAGGGCGGATACACTGAAGCTTTCTTT	CASSLSEGGYTEAFF
TRBD1	TRBJ1-1	-	TRBV19	TGTGCCACCGTCACAGGGGTACTTTACACTGAAGCTTTCTTT	CATVTGVLYTEAFF
-	TRBJ1-5	medium-sized	TRBV6-5	TGTGCCAGCACCACCCTTCGGGGGCAGCCCCAGCATTTT	CASTTLRGQPQHF
-	TRBJ2-1	-	TRBV5-1	TGCGCCAGCAGCTTAGGACAGATTCCATACAATGAGCAGTTCTTC	CASSLGQIPYNEQFF
-	TRBJ1-2	once	TRBV28	TGTGCCAGCAGCAGCGGGGGGGGTGTCGGCTATGGCTACACCTTC	CASSSGGGVGYGYTF
-	TRBJ2-7	-	TRBV4-1	TGCGCCAGCAGCCAAGATTCACTGCACGGTGTCGAGCAGTACTTC	CASSQDSLHGVEQYF
TRBD1	TRBJ2-2	-	TRBV7-3	TGTGCCAGCAGAGAGAACAGGGGGAACACCGGGGAGCTGTTTTTT	CASRENRGNTGELFF
TRBD1	TRBJ2-2	-	TRBV5-1	TGCGCCAGCAGCCCGGGACAGGGAGCCGGGGAGCTGTTTTTT	CASSPGQGAGELFF
TRBD1	TRBJ1-2	few	TRBV3-1/TRBV3-2	TGTGCCAGCAGCCACCTAGGATTTCGACAGGGCTATGGCTACACCTTC	CASSHLGFRQGYGYTF
-	TRBJ2-2	once	TRBV6-6	TGTGCCAGCAGGCCGGGACTCAACACCGGGGAGCTGTTTTTT	CASRPGLNTGELFF
-	TRBJ2-7	-	TRBV20-1	TGCAGTGCTAGTATTGCGTGGGGGAGGGAGCAGTACTTC	CSASIAWGREQYF
-	TRBJ2-7	-	TRBV7-5	TGTGCCAGGAGAGGACAGGAGCAGTACTTC	CARRGQEQYF
-	TRBJ2-3	few	TRBV4-1	TGCGCCAGCAGCCAAGAGTATGGGGGGGCAAGCACAGATACGCAGTATTTT	CASSQEYGGASTDTQYF
-	TRBJ1-2	-	TRBV7-9	TGTGCCAGCAGCGCCCCCTCCCAGGGTTATGGCTACACCTTC	CASSAPSQGYGYTF
-	TRBJ2-7	-	TRBV27	TGTGCCAGCAGCCACTCCAACAGGGACGAGCAGTACTTC	CASSHSNRDEQYF
TRBD1	TRBJ1-5	once	TRBV2	TGTGCCAGCAGGGGACCGGGACAGGGGATTCAGCCCCAGCATTTT	CASRGPGQGIQPQHF
-	TRBJ1-5	-	TRBV21-1	TGTGCCAGCAGGGGGACAGGGGGCGCGGGCAATCAGCCCCAGCATTTT	CASRGTGGAGNQPQHF
-	TRBJ1-2	-	TRBV24-1	TGTGCCACCAGTGATTTCAACGGGGTGGGCGGCTACACCTTC	CATSDFNGVGGYTF
-	TRBJ1-1	-	TRBV7-2	TGTGCCAGCAGCTTAGACGGGGGAAGAACTGAAGCTTTCTTT	CASSLDGGRTEAFF
TRBD1	TRBJ1-5	few	TRBV28	TGTGCCAGCAGGGGACAGGCAGACAATCAGCCCCAGCATTTT	CASRGQADNQPQHF
-	TRBJ1-5	-	TRBV5-6	TGTGCCAGCAGCTTGGGGTCCCTTGACTTTTATAGCAATCAGCCCCAGCATTTT	CASSLGSLDFYSNQPQHF
TRBD1	TRBJ1-1	-	TRBV15	TGTGCCACCAGCGAGGGGGCAGGGACTGAAGCTTTCTTT	CATSEGAGTEAFF
-	TRBJ1-2	once	TRBV28	TGTGCCAGCATGGGCACACCCGTTTATGGCTACACCTTC	CASMGTPVYGYTF
-	TRBJ2-5	-	TRBV5-6	TGTGCCAGCAGCCGCGAGCAGACCCAGTACTTC	CASSREQTQYF
TRBD1	TRBJ2-7	few	TRBV29-1	TGCAGCGCTGCGCTGGCAGGGGGCGAGCAGTACTTC	CSAALAGGEQYF